This is a list of T cell receptor beta chains from one sample in a study of spatial heterogeneity in lung cancer. TCRdb ran MiXCR on the 5' RACE reads and lists one entry per CDR3 protein. The repertoire has thousands of distinct CDR3 sequences, 20% to 30% of them found once; the top ten carry 23%. This sample comprised lung tumor tissue, obtained at surgery. Receptor source: a male donor with early-stage non-small cell lung cancer. The CDR3 runs from the conserved cysteine through the conserved F or W. The D gene is left open where the match is weak. Size is omitted from some rows. Given values are once, few, many or a class for expanded clones.

d_call clone_size v_call cdr3_aa
NA few TRBV20-1 CSARKGSSYNEQFF
NA few TRBV11-2 CASSFGSETQYF
NA many TRBV6-5 CASRRYGGYTF
NA medium-sized TRBV2 CASKLRQGEANRGYTF
NA medium-sized TRBV29-1 CSVSRNMNTEAFF
NA many TRBV20-1 CRADPPGFLRTEAFF
TRBD2 NA TRBV3-1 CASSLSGVTYEQYF
NA few TRBV9 CASSILGETGELFF
NA few TRBV7-2 CASSARGFEQFF
TRBD2 many TRBV10-3 CAIGRGLAGNYEQYF
TRBD2 few TRBV5-1 CASSLASGTYEQYF
TRBD2 NA TRBV11-2 CASSFTSGTGETQYF
NA medium-sized TRBV7-6 CASSLGQKDTQYF
TRBD2 many TRBV20-1 CSARPGGTSWTGELFF
NA NA TRBV5-1 CASSLYGSYEQYF
NA NA TRBV20-1 CSARETTGELFF
NA many TRBV5-1 CASSWEQQTEAFF
NA NA TRBV6-2/TRBV6-3 CASSYEGPETQYF
NA few TRBV20-1 CSASGTSTLHF
NA large TRBV7-3 CASSLPGANVLTF
TRBD2 medium-sized TRBV28 CASIAPGLRALHEQYF
NA medium-sized TRBV28 CASTLPGGADTQYF
NA hyperexpanded TRBV6-5 CASSLSRSYNEQFF
TRBD1 NA TRBV6-2/TRBV6-3 CASRGTGTYQETQYF
NA few TRBV28 CASSLGGAPDEFF
NA medium-sized TRBV29-1 CSVDRDTEAFF
NA many TRBV10-3 CAISDRDIRNTEAFF
NA NA TRBV7-8 CASSVGAGTNTGELFF
NA many TRBV29-1 CSVSGALTDTQYF
TRBD2 medium-sized TRBV5-5 CASSLAVWSGEGSEQFF
NA NA TRBV11-2 CATVPWAGELFF
NA many TRBV6-5 CASSPFVGNQPQHF
NA NA TRBV7-9 CASSPPLADTDTQYF
TRBD2 few TRBV5-6 CASKKREGIKETQYF
NA NA TRBV29-1 CSADLQSGTEAFF